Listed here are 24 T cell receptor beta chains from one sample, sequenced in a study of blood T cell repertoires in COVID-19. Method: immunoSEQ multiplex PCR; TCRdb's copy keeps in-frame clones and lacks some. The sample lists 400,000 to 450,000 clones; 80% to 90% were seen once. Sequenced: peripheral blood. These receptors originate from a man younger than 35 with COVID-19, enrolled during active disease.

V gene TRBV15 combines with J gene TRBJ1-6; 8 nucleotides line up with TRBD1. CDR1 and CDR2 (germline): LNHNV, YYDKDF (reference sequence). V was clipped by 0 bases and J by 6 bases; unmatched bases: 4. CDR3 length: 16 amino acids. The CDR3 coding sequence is TGTGCCACCAGCAGAGATCTTACAGGGGGTAATTCACCCCTCCACTTT. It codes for CATSRDLTGGNSPLHF.

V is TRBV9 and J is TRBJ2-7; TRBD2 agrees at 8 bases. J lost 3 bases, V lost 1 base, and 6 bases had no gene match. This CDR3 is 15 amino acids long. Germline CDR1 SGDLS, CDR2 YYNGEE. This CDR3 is CASSVNSGEHYEQYF. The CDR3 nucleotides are TGTGCCAGCAGCGTAAATAGCGGGGAACACTACGAGCAGTACTTC.

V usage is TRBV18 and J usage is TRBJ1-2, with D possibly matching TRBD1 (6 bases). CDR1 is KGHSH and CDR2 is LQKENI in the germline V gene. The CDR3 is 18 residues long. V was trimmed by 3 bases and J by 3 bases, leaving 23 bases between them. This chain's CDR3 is CASSPDRFSESMDYGYTF. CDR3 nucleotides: TGTGCCAGCTCACCCGACAGGTTCTCGGAGAGTATGGACTATGGCTACACCTTC. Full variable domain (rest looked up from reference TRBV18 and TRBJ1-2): NAGVMQNPRHLVRRRGQEARLRCSPMKGHSHVYWYRQLPEEGLKFMVYLQKENIIDESGMPKERFSAEFPKEGPSILRIQQVVRGDSAAYFCASSPDRFSESMDYGYTFGSGTRLTVV.

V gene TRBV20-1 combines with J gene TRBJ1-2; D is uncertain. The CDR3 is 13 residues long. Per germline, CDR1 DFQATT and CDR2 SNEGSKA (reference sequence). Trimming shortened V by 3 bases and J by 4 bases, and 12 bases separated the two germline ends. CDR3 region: CSASQFPAYGYTF. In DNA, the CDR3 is TGCAGTGCTAGTCAGTTCCCCGCCTATGGCTACACCTTC.

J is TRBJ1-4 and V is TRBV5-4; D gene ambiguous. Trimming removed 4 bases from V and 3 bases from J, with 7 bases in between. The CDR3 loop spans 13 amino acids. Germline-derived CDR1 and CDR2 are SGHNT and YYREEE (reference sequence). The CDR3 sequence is CASSPRANEKLFF. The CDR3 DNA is TGTGCCAGCAGCCCCCGGGCTAATGAAAAACTGTTTTTT.

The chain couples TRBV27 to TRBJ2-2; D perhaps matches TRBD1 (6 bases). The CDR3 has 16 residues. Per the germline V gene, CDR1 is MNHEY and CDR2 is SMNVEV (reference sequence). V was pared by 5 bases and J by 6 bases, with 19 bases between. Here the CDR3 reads CASSPTLPQGSGELFF. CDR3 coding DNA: TGTGCCAGCAGTCCAACGCTGCCTCAGGGGTCCGGGGAGCTGTTTTTT.

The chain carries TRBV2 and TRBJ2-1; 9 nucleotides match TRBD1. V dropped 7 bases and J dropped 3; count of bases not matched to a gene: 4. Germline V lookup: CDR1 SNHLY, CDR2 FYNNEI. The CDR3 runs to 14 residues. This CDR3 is CASIPGQGYNEQFF. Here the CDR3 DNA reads TGTGCCAGCATTCCGGGACAGGGCTACAATGAGCAGTTCTTC. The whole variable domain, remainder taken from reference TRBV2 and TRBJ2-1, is EPEVTQTPSHQVTQMGQEVILRCVPISNHLYFYWYRQILGQKVEFLVSFYNNEISEKSEIFDDQFSVERPDGSNFTLKIRSTKLEDSAMYFCASIPGQGYNEQFFGPGTRLTVL.

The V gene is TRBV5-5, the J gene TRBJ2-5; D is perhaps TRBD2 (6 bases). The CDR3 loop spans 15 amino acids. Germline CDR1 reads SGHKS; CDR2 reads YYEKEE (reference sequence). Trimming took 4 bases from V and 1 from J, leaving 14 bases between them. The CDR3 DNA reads TGTGCCAGCAGCCGTTGGGGCGGGGTCCAAGAGACCCAGTACTTC. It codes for CASSRWGGVQETQYF. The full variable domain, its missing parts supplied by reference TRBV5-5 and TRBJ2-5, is DAGVTQSPTHLIKTRGQQVTLRCSPISGHKSVSWYQQVLGQGPQFIFQYYEKEERGRGNFPDRFSARQFPNYSSELNVNALLLGDSALYLCASSRWGGVQETQYFGPGTRLLVL.

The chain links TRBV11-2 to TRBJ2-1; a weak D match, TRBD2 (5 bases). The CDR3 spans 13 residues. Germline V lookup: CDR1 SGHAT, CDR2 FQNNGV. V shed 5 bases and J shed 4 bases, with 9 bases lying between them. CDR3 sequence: CASSTDYYNEQFF. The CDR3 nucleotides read TGTGCCAGCAGCACTGACTATTACAATGAGCAGTTCTTC.

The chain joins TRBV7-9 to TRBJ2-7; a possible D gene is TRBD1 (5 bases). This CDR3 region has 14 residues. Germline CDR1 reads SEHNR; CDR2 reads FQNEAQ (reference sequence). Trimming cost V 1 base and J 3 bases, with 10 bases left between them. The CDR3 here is CASSLGGLIYEQYF. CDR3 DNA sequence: TGTGCCAGCAGCTTAGGGGGCTTAATCTACGAGCAGTACTTC.

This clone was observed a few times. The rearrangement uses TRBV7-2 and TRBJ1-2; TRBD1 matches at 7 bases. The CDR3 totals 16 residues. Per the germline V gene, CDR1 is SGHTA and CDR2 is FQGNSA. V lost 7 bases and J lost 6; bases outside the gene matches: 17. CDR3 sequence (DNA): TGTGCCAGCATCCCAACTTTAGACAGGGTTCCTGATGGCTACACCTTC. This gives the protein CASIPTLDRVPDGYTF. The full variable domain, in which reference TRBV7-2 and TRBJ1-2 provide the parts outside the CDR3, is GAGVSQSPSNKVTEKGKDVELRCDPISGHTALYWYRQSLGQGLEFLIYFQGNSAPDKSGLPSDRFSAERTGGSVSTLTIQRTQQEDSAVYLCASIPTLDRVPDGYTFGSGTRLTVV.

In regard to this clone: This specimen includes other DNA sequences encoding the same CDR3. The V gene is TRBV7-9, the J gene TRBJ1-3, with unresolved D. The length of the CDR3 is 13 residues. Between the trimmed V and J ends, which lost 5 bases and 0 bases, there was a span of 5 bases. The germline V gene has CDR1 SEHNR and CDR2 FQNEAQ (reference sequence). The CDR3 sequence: CASSRSSGNTIYF. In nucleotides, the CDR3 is TGTGCCAGCAGCCGGAGCTCTGGAAACACCATATATTTT.

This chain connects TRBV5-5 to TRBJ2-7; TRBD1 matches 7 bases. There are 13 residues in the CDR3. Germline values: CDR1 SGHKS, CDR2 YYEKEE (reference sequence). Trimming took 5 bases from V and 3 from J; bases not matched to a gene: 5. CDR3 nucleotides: TGTGCCAGCAGACCGGGACAGCTCTACGAGCAGTACTTC. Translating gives CASRPGQLYEQYF.

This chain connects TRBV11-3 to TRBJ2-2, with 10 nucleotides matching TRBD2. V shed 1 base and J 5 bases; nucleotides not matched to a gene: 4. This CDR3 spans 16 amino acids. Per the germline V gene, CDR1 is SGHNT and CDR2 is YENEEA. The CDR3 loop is CASSLAGLAETGELFF. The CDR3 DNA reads TGTGCCAGCAGCTTAGCTGGACTAGCGGAGACCGGGGAGCTGTTTTTT. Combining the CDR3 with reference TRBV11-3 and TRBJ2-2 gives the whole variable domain EAGVVQSPRYKIIEKKQPVAFWCNPISGHNTLYWYLQNLGQGPELLIRYENEEAVDDSQLPKDRFSAERLKGVDSTLKIQPAELGDSAVYLCASSLAGLAETGELFFGEGSRLTVL.

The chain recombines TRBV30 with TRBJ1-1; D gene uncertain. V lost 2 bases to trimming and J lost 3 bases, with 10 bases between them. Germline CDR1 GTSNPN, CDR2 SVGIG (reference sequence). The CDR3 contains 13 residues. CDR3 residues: CAWSREAYTEAFF. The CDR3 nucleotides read TGTGCCTGGAGTCGAGAAGCGTACACTGAAGCTTTCTTT.

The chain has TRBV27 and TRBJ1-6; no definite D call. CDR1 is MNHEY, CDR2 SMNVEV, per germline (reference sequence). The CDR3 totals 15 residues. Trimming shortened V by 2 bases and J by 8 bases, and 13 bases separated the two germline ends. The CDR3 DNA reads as TGTGCCAGCAGTTTACGAGGTCTGGGTTATTCACCCCTCCACTTT. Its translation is CASSLRGLGYSPLHF.

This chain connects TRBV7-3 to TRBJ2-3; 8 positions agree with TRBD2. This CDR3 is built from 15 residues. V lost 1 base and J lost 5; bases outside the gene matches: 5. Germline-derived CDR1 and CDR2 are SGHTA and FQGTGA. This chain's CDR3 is CASSLMGLAGDTQYF. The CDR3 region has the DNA TGTGCCAGCAGCTTAATGGGTCTAGCGGGAGATACGCAGTATTTT.

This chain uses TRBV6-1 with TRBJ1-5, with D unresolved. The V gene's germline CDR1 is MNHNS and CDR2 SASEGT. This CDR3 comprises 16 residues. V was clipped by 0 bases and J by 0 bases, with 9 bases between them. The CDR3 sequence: CASSEARANSNQPQHF. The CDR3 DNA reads TGTGCCAGCAGTGAAGCGCGAGCTAATAGCAATCAGCCCCAGCATTTT.

The CDR3 loop reads CASSHRGRGANEKLFF. CDR3 in DNA: TGTGCCAGCAGCCACAGGGGGCGTGGGGCTAATGAAAAACTGTTTTTT. The J gene is TRBJ1-4, the V gene TRBV7-9; 9 positions match TRBD1. From germline, CDR1 is SEHNR and CDR2 FQNEAQ (reference sequence). Germline trimming cut 5 bases from V and 3 bases from J; bases unmatched to any gene: 7. The CDR3 covers 16 residues.

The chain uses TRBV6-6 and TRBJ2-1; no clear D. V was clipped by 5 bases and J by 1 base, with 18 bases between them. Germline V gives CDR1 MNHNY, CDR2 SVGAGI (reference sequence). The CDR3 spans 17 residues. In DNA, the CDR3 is TGTGCCAGCAGTCAAACACGAGGTGGTAGGTCCTACAATGAGCAGTTCTTC. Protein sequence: CASSQTRGGRSYNEQFF.

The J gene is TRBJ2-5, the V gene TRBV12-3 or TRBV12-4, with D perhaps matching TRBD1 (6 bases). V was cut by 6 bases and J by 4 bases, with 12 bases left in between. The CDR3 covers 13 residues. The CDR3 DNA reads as TGTGCCAGCAGCGATACAGGGAGAGAGACCCAGTACTTC. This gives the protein CASSDTGRETQYF.

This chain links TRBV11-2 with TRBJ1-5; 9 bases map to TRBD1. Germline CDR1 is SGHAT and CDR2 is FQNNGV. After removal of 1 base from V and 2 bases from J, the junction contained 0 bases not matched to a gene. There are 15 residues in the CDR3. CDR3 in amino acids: CASSLGDRGNQPQHF. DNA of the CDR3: TGTGCCAGCAGCTTAGGGGACAGGGGCAATCAGCCCCAGCATTTT.

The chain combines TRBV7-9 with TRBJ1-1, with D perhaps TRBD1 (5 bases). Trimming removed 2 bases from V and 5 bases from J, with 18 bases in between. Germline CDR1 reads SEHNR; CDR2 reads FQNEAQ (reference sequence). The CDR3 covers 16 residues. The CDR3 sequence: CASSLSVWDLRTEAFF. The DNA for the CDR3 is TGTGCCAGCAGCTTAAGTGTCTGGGACTTAAGGACTGAAGCTTTCTTT. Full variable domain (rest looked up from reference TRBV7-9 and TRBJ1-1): DTGVSQNPRHKITKRGQNVTFRCDPISEHNRLYWYRQTLGQGPEFLTYFQNEAQLEKSRLLSDRFSAERPKGSFSTLEIQRTEQGDSAMYLCASSLSVWDLRTEAFFGQGTRLTVV.

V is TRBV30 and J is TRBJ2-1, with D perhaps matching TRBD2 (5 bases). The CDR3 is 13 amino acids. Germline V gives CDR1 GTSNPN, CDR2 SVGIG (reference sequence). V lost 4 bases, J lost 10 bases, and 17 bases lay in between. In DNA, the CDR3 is TGTGCCTGGACTTCCTCAGTCGGGGTAGAGCAGTTCTTC. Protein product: CAWTSSVGVEQFF.